This T cell receptor (beta chain) was recovered during a study of cytomegalovirus exposure and HLA in healthy donors. The trim removed 4 bases at V and 5 bases at J, leaving 13 bases unmatched. The CDR3 runs to 16 residues. Germline V CDR1 and CDR2: MGHDK, SYGVNS. Regarding this clone: Its antigen is not identified.

Amplification used 60 Vbeta primers and 13 Jbeta primers. The table came from immunoSEQ multiplex PCR; TCRdb's copy has only in-frame clones and leaves some out. This table has 150,000 to 200,000 clones, under 80% appearing once. Notes on the study in general: Among the CMV-associated chains, a few were confirmed in vitro as specific for CMV antigens. Per a prior analysis, the majority of TCR beta V segments were productive roughly 87% or roughly 30% of the time.

This clonotype originated in a middle-aged man in good health and CMV-seronegative. Sequencing was performed on PBMCs. The chain employs TRBV25-1 and TRBJ1-1; 7 bases are shared with TRBD1. CDR3 nucleotides: TGTGCCAGCAGTGGTTACGAGGGGGCGTCTGGGACTGAAGCTTTCTTT. This sequence encodes CASSGYEGASGTEAFF.